The 27 T cell receptor beta chains reported below all come from one sample, sequenced in a study of low-dose radiotherapy and immunotherapy resistance in tumors. Priming of first-strand cDNA relied on TRAV- and TRBV-specific primers (covering alpha and beta chains). The TCRs were subjected to amplification over roughly 20 PCR cycles employing a constant-region primer in conjunction with a V-primer adapter. Each CDR3 protein is one row after TCRdb ran MiXCR on the reads. The sample carries 85,000 to 95,000 distinct CDR3 sequences, 9.4% recorded once. Stated time point: before trial treatment. The specimen was PBMCs, collected before treatment. These receptors were collected from a male donor with prostate cancer.

The table lists this clonotype with many counts. The V and J genes are TRBV20-1 and TRBJ2-3; D unresolved. The CDR3 contains 18 residues. V lost 5 bases, J lost 0 bases, and 24 bases lay in between. Germline CDR1 reads DFQATT; CDR2 reads SNEGSKA (reference sequence). CDR3 in amino acids: CSAGRGGRIATSTDTQYF. The DNA of the CDR3 is TGCAGTGCTGGGCGCGGCGGAAGAATTGCTACTAGCACAGATACGCAGTATTTT.

This clonotype came up many times. The chain links TRBV20-1 to TRBJ2-7; maybe TRBD2 (6 bases). The V end was cut by 6 bases, the J end by 4 bases, with 19 bases between. Per the germline V gene, CDR1 is DFQATT and CDR2 is SNEGSKA (reference sequence). CDR3 length: 14 residues. DNA of the CDR3: TGCAGTGCGCCCAGGACTACTGACCTATACGAGCAGTACTTC. It specifies CSAPRTTDLYEQYF.

This clonotype was counted at least ten times. CDR3 in amino acids: CASSFLRTSGIYNEQFF. The CDR3 DNA follows: TGTGCCAGCAGTTTCCTTCGGACTAGCGGTATCTACAATGAGCAGTTCTTC. The chain joins TRBV28 to TRBJ2-1, with 10 nucleotides matching TRBD2. V was pared by 3 bases and J by 3 bases, with 8 bases of the junction left unmatched. The length of the CDR3 is 17 residues. Germline CDR1 and CDR2: MDHEN and SYDVKM.

J is TRBJ2-7 and V is TRBV12-3 or TRBV12-4; the D gene is possibly TRBD1 (6 bases). V gave up 3 bases and J gave up 2 bases, with 17 bases separating them. This CDR3 is 16 amino acids long. CDR3 region: CASSFWTAQGPYEQYF. In DNA, the CDR3 is TGTGCCAGCAGTTTTTGGACAGCACAAGGTCCCTACGAGCAGTACTTC.

This clonotype was picked up many times. V gene TRBV6-6 combines with J gene TRBJ2-3; 10 bases align to TRBD1. The CDR3 is 15 amino acids. Germline assignment: CDR1 MNHNY and CDR2 SVGAGI (reference sequence). Trimming cost V 6 bases and J 4 bases; bases outside gene matches: 7. CDR3 region: CASRHRDRGADTQYF. The CDR3 coding sequence is TGTGCCAGCAGGCACCGGGACAGGGGTGCAGATACGCAGTATTTT.

This clonotype appeared many times. The junction differs from germline at one of its ends, possibly a read error. The chain is built from TRBV20-1 and TRBJ1-1; D is undetermined. This CDR3 is built from 12 residues. Germline V gene lookup returns CDR1 DFQATT and CDR2 SNEGSKA (reference sequence). The CDR3 bases are TGCAGTGCTAGTATGTCCCTTGCTGAAGTTTTCTTT. Translating it yields CSASMSLAEVFF.

This clonotype came up many times. The chain combines TRBV7-8 with TRBJ2-4; D remains ambiguous. Germline V gene lookup returns CDR1 SGHVS and CDR2 FQNEAQ. The CDR3 runs to 15 residues. Trimming took off 4 bases at V and 0 bases at J, with 10 bases between the two ends. The CDR3 region is CASSSPSLAKNIQYF. CDR3 nucleotides: TGTGCCAGCAGCTCCCCCTCCCTAGCCAAAAACATTCAGTACTTC.

This clonotype was seen ten or more times. The gene calls are TRBV5-1 and TRBJ2-7, with TRBD2 identical over 9 bases. Looked up from germline, CDR1 is SGHRS and CDR2 is YFSETQ. The CDR3 has 15 amino acids. V dropped 0 bases and J dropped 5; count of bases not matched to a gene: 6. Here the CDR3 reads CASSLAGSGSNEQYF. The CDR3 region has the DNA TGCGCCAGCAGCTTGGCGGGTAGCGGGAGCAACGAGCAGTACTTC.

This clonotype was detected only a few times. Because the CDR3's place on the DNA is in doubt, the DNA is left out and the CDR3 is given as listed by TCRdb. The J gene is TRBJ2-2, the V gene TRBV7-3; the table's D call, TRBD1, was not checked against the DNA. Per germline, CDR1 SGHTA and CDR2 FQGTGA. From its first to its last residue, the CDR3 has 17 amino acids. CDR3 residues: CASSLTWDTGWPGSCFF.

This clonotype was counted at least ten times. The chain is built from TRBV7-2 and TRBJ1-3; D perhaps matches TRBD1 (5 bases). CDR3 length: 16 amino acids. V shed 2 bases and J shed 2 bases, with 13 bases lying between them. Germline V CDR1 and CDR2: SGHTA, FQGNSA. The CDR3 is CASSLTDQGTGNTIYF. In DNA, the CDR3 is TGTGCCAGCAGCTTAACGGACCAGGGAACTGGAAACACCATATATTTT.

This clonotype was observed many times. This CDR3 reads CASSLGGLAGANEQFF. The CDR3 nucleotides are TGTGCCAGCAGCTTAGGCGGGCTAGCGGGGGCCAATGAGCAGTTCTTC. The chain uses TRBV11-2 and TRBJ2-1, with 10 positions matching TRBD2. Germline V gene lookup returns CDR1 SGHAT and CDR2 FQNNGV. The CDR3 extends over 16 amino acids. The V gene end was trimmed by 1 base and the J gene end by 6 bases; junction bases not matched to a gene: 6.

V and J are TRBV18 and TRBJ1-1, with D possibly TRBD1 on 6 matching bases. Trimming stripped 4 bases from V and 5 bases from J, with 17 bases between. The CDR3 has 15 residues. Per the germline V gene, CDR1 is KGHSH and CDR2 is LQKENI. CDR3 amino acids: CASSQEGGTVTEAFF. The CDR3, as DNA: TGTGCCAGCTCACAGGAAGGGGGGACGGTAACTGAAGCTTTCTTT.

As to this clonotype: A far larger clone differs by one base, so this is likely a read error. V is TRBV27 and J is TRBJ2-7, with D maybe TRBD2 (6 bases). Germline assignment: CDR1 MNHEY and CDR2 SMNVEV (reference sequence). The CDR3 contains 14 residues. The CDR3 DNA is TGTGCCGGCAGTCGGGACTCTGACTCCTACGAGCAGTACTTC. Its protein is CAGSRDSDSYEQYF.

This clonotype was counted at least ten times. This rearrangement joins TRBV25-1 to TRBJ1-2; D uncertain. Germline V gives CDR1 MGHDK, CDR2 SYGVNS. V gave up 3 bases and J gave up 1 base, with 3 bases separating them. The CDR3 is 12 amino acids. CDR3 region: CASSDRNYGYTF. CDR3 in DNA: TGTGCCAGCAGTGATCGTAACTATGGCTACACCTTC.

This clonotype was counted at least ten times. No DNA is shown, since the ends of the CDR3 on it are uncertain; the CDR3 is the one TCRdb lists. The rearrangement joins TRBV28 to TRBJ2-3; whether TRBD1, the table's D call, matches the DNA was not checked. The germline V gene has CDR1 MDHEN and CDR2 SYDVKM. The CDR3 adds up to 13 amino acids, both ends counted. The CDR3 sequence: CASSSSSPYTQYF.

This clonotype occurred many times. J is TRBJ2-1 and V is TRBV7-2; D is perhaps TRBD1 (5 bases). The CDR3 is 15 residues long. The germline V gene encodes CDR1 SGHTA and CDR2 FQGNSA. V was trimmed by 5 bases and J by 3 bases, leaving 14 bases between them. The CDR3 DNA follows: TGTGCCAGCAGCCCTAGGACACAAGGCTACAATGAGCAGTTCTTC. Its protein is CASSPRTQGYNEQFF.

This clonotype has ten or more counts. The genes are TRBV20-1 and TRBJ2-7; no clear D. Germline assignment: CDR1 DFQATT and CDR2 SNEGSKA (reference sequence). This CDR3 spans 15 amino acids. V lost 0 bases, J lost 12 bases, and 24 bases lay in between. DNA for the CDR3: TGCAGTGCTAGAGATTCGTCGCTCGGACCGACAAAAAGGTACTTC. Translation: CSARDSSLGPTKRYF.

This clonotype was counted ten times or more. The chain is built from TRBV20-1 and TRBJ2-1, with 10 bases fitting TRBD1. J lost 8 bases, V lost 6 bases, and 4 bases had no gene match. Germline CDR1 is DFQATT and CDR2 is SNEGSKA (reference sequence). This CDR3 has 12 residues. As DNA, the CDR3 is TGCAGTGCGGGACAGGGGATCTATGAGCAGTTCTTC. Translating gives CSAGQGIYEQFF.

Ten or more counts support this clonotype. The chain carries TRBV13 and TRBJ2-7; the D is unclear. The V and J ends lost 6 bases and 4 bases respectively, with 10 bases between them. In germline, CDR1 is PRHDT, CDR2 FYEKMQ (reference sequence). The CDR3 length is 12 residues. DNA for the CDR3: TGTGCCAGCAGTGTAGGCCTGTACGAGCAGTACTTC. This codes for CASSVGLYEQYF.

The chain carries TRBV7-8 and TRBJ2-1, with D tentatively TRBD2 (6 bases). The ends were cut back, 5 bases at V and 4 bases at J, with 15 bases in the middle. This CDR3 has 15 amino acids. CDR1 is SGHVS, CDR2 FQNEAQ, per germline. The CDR3: CASSKTSSAYNEQFF. The DNA of the CDR3 is TGTGCCAGCAGCAAAACTAGCTCCGCTTACAATGAGCAGTTCTTC.

This clonotype was detected ten times or more. J is TRBJ2-1 and V is TRBV5-1, with 8 bases lining up with TRBD2. The CDR3 sequence is 15 residues long. The V and J ends lost 3 bases and 6 bases, in that order; junction bases with no gene match: 8. Germline V gene sequence: CDR1 SGHRS, CDR2 YFSETQ. The CDR3 here is CASSSGLAGINEQFF. The CDR3 nucleotides read TGCGCCAGCAGCTCCGGGCTAGCGGGTATCAATGAGCAGTTCTTC.

Points on this clonotype: This may be a read error, as it is one base from a much larger clone. This chain links TRBV2 with TRBJ2-5; TRBD2 is a possible D gene (6 bases). V lost 4 bases, J lost 3 bases, and 12 bases lay in between. Per germline, CDR1 SNHLY and CDR2 FYNNEI. The length of the CDR3 is 14 residues. The DNA of the CDR3 is TGTGCCAGCAGTGTTCCAGCGGGTGAAGAGACCCAGTACTTC. Translation: CASSVPAGEETQYF.

This clonotype was seen repeatedly, ten times or more. This chain links TRBV20-1 with TRBJ2-7, with TRBD1 matching 8 bases. CDR1 is DFQATT, CDR2 SNEGSKA, per germline (reference sequence). The CDR3 extends over 15 amino acids. V trimming: 0 bases; J trimming: 0 bases; junction bases outside the gene matches: 4. CDR3 loop: CSARDPRGHSYEQYF. The CDR3, as DNA: TGCAGTGCTAGAGATCCCAGGGGGCACTCCTACGAGCAGTACTTC.

The chain recombines TRBV14 with TRBJ1-1; D unclear. V shed 3 bases and J shed 6 bases, with 20 bases lying between them. This CDR3 region has 16 residues. From germline, CDR1 is SGHDN and CDR2 FVKESK. The CDR3 DNA is TGTGCCAGCAGCCACGAGGACCGCTGGAGATTCTCTGAAGCTTTCTTT. Protein sequence: CASSHEDRWRFSEAFF.

Concerning this clonotype itself: The DNA is left out, because the CDR3 cannot be placed on it with certainty; the CDR3 is given as TCRdb lists it. This chain joins TRBV23-1 and TRBJ2-2; TRBD1, as called in the table, went unchecked against the DNA. TRBV23-1 is an ORF for which the function is uncertain. The CDR3 is 17 amino acids in total, end residues counted. The CDR3: CAKIETGGDRPPGSCFF.

This clonotype was seen ten or more times. The V call is TRBV7-9, the J call TRBJ1-1; unclear D gene. This CDR3 region has 13 residues. V was cut by 5 bases and J by 6 bases, with 13 bases left in between. Per the germline V gene, CDR1 is SEHNR and CDR2 is FQNEAQ (reference sequence). CDR3 DNA sequence: TGTGCCAGCAGCCCGAGGGTCGGACCTGAAGCTTTCTTT. Translation gives CASSPRVGPEAFF.

In its sample, this clonotype was seen many times. This chain uses TRBV28 with TRBJ1-3; tentatively, D is TRBD1 (6 bases). V was shortened by 6 bases and J by 0 bases, with 15 bases between the two germline ends. There are 16 residues in the CDR3. Germline CDR1 is MDHEN and CDR2 is SYDVKM. The CDR3 nucleotides read TGTGCCAGCAGACCTACCCCAGGGGTCTCTGGAAACACCATATATTTT. Encoded protein: CASRPTPGVSGNTIYF.